The 7 T cell receptor beta chains in this list originate from one sample, sequenced in a study of blood T cell repertoires in COVID-19. This table comes from immunoSEQ multiplex PCR, and its TCRdb copy is limited to in-frame clones, with some not included. The table records 88,000 or so clones, around 75% of them present only once. The sequencing sample was made of peripheral blood. The receptors were gathered from a human donor in a cohort sampled during active COVID-19.

V is TRBV25-1 and J is TRBJ1-3; D not resolved. V was clipped by 1 base and J by 8 bases, with 6 bases between them. The CDR3 totals 12 residues. Germline lookup yields CDR1 MGHDK and CDR2 SYGVNS. The CDR3 region is CASSESEYTIYF. CDR3 in DNA: TGTGCCAGCAGTGAATCGGAGTACACCATATATTTT.

The chain employs TRBV11-1 and TRBJ2-1; 14 positions agree with TRBD2. CDR3 size: 15 residues. From germline, CDR1 is SGHAT and CDR2 FQDESV (reference sequence). J was trimmed by 6 bases and V by 5 bases; bases with no gene match: 3. The CDR3 sequence is CASSQGTSGSNEQFF. The CDR3 nucleotides read TGTGCCAGCAGCCAGGGGACTAGCGGGAGCAATGAGCAGTTCTTC.

The V and J genes are TRBV6-2 or TRBV6-3 and TRBJ2-1; D perhaps matches TRBD2 (5 bases). This CDR3 spans 14 amino acids. Looked up from germline, CDR1 is MNHEY and CDR2 is SVGEGT. The V gene lost 5 bases and the J gene lost 8 bases, with 16 bases spanning the gap. CDR3 sequence reads: CASSDRRLSDEQFF. CDR3 DNA: TGTGCCAGCAGTGACCGACGACTATCGGATGAGCAGTTCTTC.

This chain joins TRBV6-2 or TRBV6-3 and TRBJ2-7; D remains unclear. V dropped 0 bases and J dropped 2 bases, with 5 bases sitting between them. The CDR3 runs 13 residues. Germline V CDR1 and CDR2: MNHEY, SVGEGT. CDR3 loop: CASSYSRTYEQYF. The CDR3 region has the DNA TGTGCCAGCAGTTACTCTAGAACCTACGAGCAGTACTTC.

The chain couples TRBV6-4 to TRBJ2-1; TRBD2 matches at 7 bases. The CDR3 covers 13 residues. The V gene's germline CDR1 is MRHNA and CDR2 SNTAGT. The V segment lost 8 bases and the J segment 5 bases; nucleotides outside the gene matches: 6. CDR3 residues: CASVIAGHNEQFF. In DNA, the CDR3 is TGTGCCAGCGTTATAGCGGGTCACAATGAGCAGTTCTTC.

The chain joins TRBV7-9 to TRBJ1-2; 9 bases match TRBD1. Germline V gives CDR1 SEHNR, CDR2 FQNEAQ (reference sequence). Trimming took 5 bases from V and 8 from J; bases not matched to a gene: 15. The CDR3 is made up of 16 amino acids. The CDR3 DNA reads TGTGCCAGCAGCACAAACGAACAGGGGGCGTTCTCCGGCTACACCTTC. It encodes CASSTNEQGAFSGYTF.

V is TRBV5-5 and J is TRBJ2-2, with 7 bases fitting TRBD1. J gave up 4 bases and V 3 bases, and 3 bases lay outside the gene matches. The CDR3 is 14 amino acids. Germline CDR1 and CDR2: SGHKS and YYEKEE (reference sequence). CDR3 DNA: TGTGCCAGCAGCTCCCGGGACAGCACCGGGGAGCTGTTTTTT. This sequence encodes CASSSRDSTGELFF.